These 31 T cell receptor beta chains share one sample of origin, sequenced in a study of T cell changes during pregnancy in multiple sclerosis. This table comes from immunoSEQ multiplex PCR, and its TCRdb copy is limited to in-frame clones, with some not included. The sample lists 39,000 or so clones; approximately 94% were seen once. The sequencing used CD8+ T cells from peripheral blood mononuclear cells, collected in the third trimester of pregnancy. The source of these receptors is a female donor with multiple sclerosis, enrolled in a pregnancy study.

The chain is built from TRBV9 and TRBJ2-3, with 10 positions matching TRBD2. The CDR3 loop spans 15 amino acids. Germline CDR1 reads SGDLS; CDR2 reads YYNGEE. J was trimmed by 3 bases and V by 4 bases; bases with no gene match: 5. This CDR3 reads CASSPLAGETDTQYF. The CDR3 DNA follows: TGTGCCAGCAGCCCCCTAGCGGGAGAAACAGATACGCAGTATTTT. Based on the CDR3 plus reference TRBV9 and TRBJ2-3, the full variable domain is DSGVTQTPKHLITATGQRVTLRCSPRSGDLSVYWYQQSLDQGLQFLIQYYNGEERAKGNILERFSAQQFPDLHSELNLSSLELGDSALYFCASSPLAGETDTQYFGPGTRLTVL.

The chain recombines TRBV5-1 with TRBJ2-3; TRBD2 agrees at 7 bases. The CDR3 loop spans 14 amino acids. The V segment lost 2 bases and the J segment 4 bases; nucleotides outside the gene matches: 4. The V gene's germline CDR1 is SGHRS and CDR2 YFSETQ. CDR3 DNA sequence: TGCGCCAGCAGCTTCGGCGGGAGCCCAGATACGCAGTATTTT. This gives the protein CASSFGGSPDTQYF.

The chain recombines TRBV5-6 with TRBJ2-7, with 8 bases aligning to TRBD1. Germline CDR1 SGHDT, CDR2 YYEEEE. V lost 2 bases and J lost 3; bases outside the gene matches: 4. The CDR3 covers 14 residues. As DNA, the CDR3 is TGTGCCAGCAGCTTTGACAGGGGCGACTACGAGCAGTACTTC. It specifies CASSFDRGDYEQYF.

The chain couples TRBV30 to TRBJ1-5; TRBD1 might be the D (5 bases). V dropped 2 bases and J dropped 1 base, with 12 bases sitting between them. Germline CDR1 is GTSNPN and CDR2 is SVGIG (reference sequence). This CDR3 has 15 amino acids. Here the CDR3 reads CAWSQGTVSNQPQHF. CDR3 in DNA: TGTGCCTGGAGTCAAGGGACTGTCAGCAATCAGCCCCAGCATTTT.

The DNA for the CDR3 is TGTGCCAGCAGTTTATTGGGACAGGGCCTGGGCGATGAGCAGTTCTTC. This codes for CASSLLGQGLGDEQFF. This chain connects TRBV27 to TRBJ2-1; 9 bases agree with TRBD1. The CDR3 contains 16 residues. The V gene end was trimmed by 1 base and the J gene end by 8 bases; junction bases not matched to a gene: 9. Per germline, CDR1 MNHEY and CDR2 SMNVEV (reference sequence).

This clone was seen a single time. The chain employs TRBV29-1 and TRBJ2-1, with no clear D. Trimming stripped 2 bases from V and 4 bases from J, with 6 bases between. Germline V lookup: CDR1 SQVTM, CDR2 ANQGSEA. The CDR3 consists of 12 residues. CDR3 bases: TGCAGCGTTGAATTCCTGTACAATGAGCAGTTCTTC. Translated: CSVEFLYNEQFF.

The chain carries TRBV11-2 and TRBJ2-7; D might be TRBD1 (6 bases). V was clipped by 3 bases and J by 3 bases, with 15 bases between them. Germline loops: CDR1 SGHAT, CDR2 FQNNGV. The CDR3 extends over 15 amino acids. Here the CDR3 DNA reads TGTGCCAGCAGCTTTCCTACAGGGCGGAACTACGAGCAGTACTTC. This translates into CASSFPTGRNYEQYF.

This chain joins TRBV18 and TRBJ2-1; no clear D gene. From germline, CDR1 is KGHSH and CDR2 LQKENI. This CDR3 comprises 12 residues. The V gene lost 2 bases and the J gene lost 8 bases, with 7 bases spanning the gap. This CDR3 reads CASSPSQDEQFF. Written as DNA, the CDR3 is TGTGCCAGCTCACCAAGCCAGGATGAGCAGTTCTTC.

The gene calls are TRBV29-1 and TRBJ2-5; D is uncertain. CDR1 SQVTM and CDR2 ANQGSEA come from the germline V gene. The CDR3 has 10 residues. Trimming cost V 6 bases and J 7 bases, with 9 bases left between them. The CDR3, as DNA: TGCAGCGTCTTAACGGGGACCCAGTACTTC. Amino acids: CSVLTGTQYF.

V usage is TRBV9 and J usage is TRBJ2-1; the match to TRBD2 covers 8 bases. V gave up 2 bases and J gave up 8 bases; unmatched junction bases: 6. The V gene's germline CDR1 is SGDLS and CDR2 YYNGEE. The CDR3 is 14 residues long. CDR3 protein: CASSVSGRYHEQFF. CDR3 bases: TGTGCCAGCAGCGTCAGCGGGAGATATCATGAGCAGTTCTTC.

This clone was counted between two and nine times. The chain joins TRBV28 to TRBJ1-1, with TRBD1 matching 7 bases. The V and J ends lost 3 bases and 1 base, in that order; junction bases with no gene match: 2. Germline V gives CDR1 MDHEN, CDR2 SYDVKM. The CDR3 length is 14 residues. CDR3 residues: CASSLTGRNTEAFF. The DNA of the CDR3 is TGTGCCAGCAGTTTGACAGGGAGGAACACTGAAGCTTTCTTT.

The chain employs TRBV28 and TRBJ2-7, with TRBD2 identical over 10 bases. The CDR3 is 17 residues long. Germline-derived CDR1 and CDR2 are MDHEN and SYDVKM. V was clipped by 4 bases and J by 5 bases; unmatched bases: 14. CDR3: CASSWGGASGRSNEQYF. The DNA for the CDR3 is TGTGCCAGCAGTTGGGGGGGAGCTAGCGGGAGATCTAACGAGCAGTACTTC.

The V gene is TRBV29-1, the J gene TRBJ2-1, with D possibly matching TRBD2 (6 bases). This CDR3 comprises 14 residues. V lost 3 bases, J lost 0 bases, and 9 bases lay in between. CDR1 and CDR2 from the germline V gene are SQVTM and ANQGSEA. The CDR3 is CSVEGGNSYNEQFF. The CDR3 nucleotides are TGCAGCGTTGAGGGGGGTAACTCCTACAATGAGCAGTTCTTC.

The CDR3 loop reads CASSLDGAVQETQYF. CDR3 coding DNA: TGCGCCAGCAGCTTGGATGGGGCGGTACAAGAGACCCAGTACTTC. V usage is TRBV5-1 and J usage is TRBJ2-5; TRBD1 is a possible D gene (5 bases). The V and J ends lost 0 bases and 2 bases respectively, with 11 bases between them. CDR3 length equals 15 residues. The V gene's germline CDR1 is SGHRS and CDR2 YFSETQ.

This chain joins TRBV28 and TRBJ2-3, with 10 positions matching TRBD2. The V gene end was trimmed by 4 bases and the J gene end by 3 bases; junction bases not matched to a gene: 7. The germline V gene encodes CDR1 MDHEN and CDR2 SYDVKM. CDR3 size: 16 residues. This chain's CDR3 is CASSWTSGIDTDTQYF. The CDR3 DNA is TGTGCCAGCAGTTGGACTAGCGGAATAGATACAGATACGCAGTATTTT.

V usage is TRBV11-2 and J usage is TRBJ1-1, with TRBD1 as a possible D gene (5 bases). This CDR3 is built from 17 residues. Trimming stripped 2 bases from V and 0 bases from J, with 16 bases between. CDR1 SGHAT and CDR2 FQNNGV come from the germline V gene. CDR3 residues: CASSLKGPKLMNTEAFF. Written as DNA, the CDR3 is TGTGCCAGCAGCTTAAAGGGGCCTAAACTTATGAACACTGAAGCTTTCTTT.

The chain joins TRBV27 to TRBJ1-3; no firm D call. Germline CDR1 is MNHEY and CDR2 is SMNVEV (reference sequence). V dropped 2 bases and J dropped 2 bases, with 13 bases sitting between them. The CDR3 totals 16 residues. Here the CDR3 reads CASSLGPGSPGNTIYF. CDR3 nucleotide sequence: TGTGCCAGCAGTTTAGGCCCGGGGTCCCCTGGAAACACCATATATTTT.

The chain is built from TRBV27 and TRBJ2-2; TRBD2 agrees at 12 bases. Germline CDR1 is MNHEY and CDR2 is SMNVEV (reference sequence). V gave up 6 bases and J gave up 2 bases; unmatched junction bases: 4. The length of the CDR3 is 16 residues. CDR3 nucleotide sequence: TGTGCCAGCAGATTCGGACTAGCGGGAAACACCGGGGAGCTGTTTTTT. As protein: CASRFGLAGNTGELFF.

V gene TRBV10-3 combines with J gene TRBJ2-2, with 11 bases identical to TRBD2. The germline V gene has CDR1 ENHRY and CDR2 SYGVKD. Losses at the gene ends were 8 bases for V and 6 bases for J; bases not matched to a gene: 11. The CDR3 length is 16 residues. The CDR3 nucleotides are TGTGCCATCGGTATAGCGGGAGGGCCCTCATCCGGGGAGCTGTTTTTT. Translated: CAIGIAGGPSSGELFF.

The chain combines TRBV27 with TRBJ2-7; D is perhaps TRBD2 (6 bases). Germline values: CDR1 MNHEY, CDR2 SMNVEV (reference sequence). V gave up 4 bases and J gave up 0 bases, with 13 bases separating them. This CDR3 comprises 15 residues. In DNA, the CDR3 is TGTGCCAGCAGTTGGGATGTCGGGAGCTCCTACGAGCAGTACTTC. Amino acid sequence: CASSWDVGSSYEQYF.

This clone was found a few times. V usage is TRBV28 and J usage is TRBJ1-5; D is perhaps TRBD1 (6 bases). Per the germline V gene, CDR1 is MDHEN and CDR2 is SYDVKM. CDR3 length: 13 residues. Trimming left V 7 bases short and J 4 bases short, with 11 bases between. This chain's CDR3 is CASILDSNQPQHF. CDR3 nucleotides: TGTGCCAGCATCCTGGACAGTAATCAGCCCCAGCATTTT.

The genes are TRBV4-3 and TRBJ2-1; TRBD2 aligns across 9 bases. The CDR3 totals 16 residues. V dropped 1 base and J dropped 8; count of bases not matched to a gene: 9. The germline gives CDR1 LGHNA, CDR2 YSLEER. In DNA, the CDR3 is TGCGCCAGCAGCCAAGGGCGGGAGGGCCTCAGCGATGAGCAGTTCTTC. This sequence encodes CASSQGREGLSDEQFF.

The chain uses TRBV19 and TRBJ2-7; 7 bases match TRBD2. CDR3 size: 13 residues. Germline assignment: CDR1 LNHDA and CDR2 SQIVND (reference sequence). Trimming at V came to 5 bases and at J to 7 bases, leaving 8 bases not matched to a gene. The CDR3 DNA follows: TGTGCCAGTAGTCCCCTAGCGGAGGGGGAGCAGTACTTC. Protein sequence: CASSPLAEGEQYF.

The chain employs TRBV6-5 and TRBJ2-7; 7 bases match TRBD2. The germline gives CDR1 MNHEY, CDR2 SVGAGI. This CDR3 has 13 amino acids. Trimming removed 3 bases from V and 7 bases from J; junction bases left unmatched: 6. CDR3 sequence reads: CASSYGTSEEQYF. The CDR3 DNA is TGTGCCAGCAGTTATGGCACTAGCGAAGAGCAGTACTTC.

V gene TRBV28 combines with J gene TRBJ2-1; 7 nucleotides align to TRBD1. CDR1 and CDR2 from the germline V gene are MDHEN and SYDVKM. J lost 7 bases, V lost 6 bases, and 6 bases had no gene match. This CDR3 region has 13 residues. CDR3 sequence (DNA): TGTGCCAGCAGCCTTGGACAGGCTAATGAGCAGTTCTTC. It codes for CASSLGQANEQFF. The whole variable domain, remainder taken from reference TRBV28 and TRBJ2-1, is DVKVTQSSRYLVKRTGEKVFLECVQDMDHENMFWYRQDPGLGLRLIYFSYDVKMKEKGDIPEGYSVSREKKERFSLILESASTNQTSMYLCASSLGQANEQFFGPGTRLTVL.

The chain is built from TRBV5-4 and TRBJ2-2; the match to TRBD1 covers 8 bases. Germline V CDR1 and CDR2: SGHNT, YYREEE (reference sequence). Trimming removed 2 bases from V and 4 bases from J; junction bases left unmatched: 4. CDR3 length: 15 residues. CDR3 DNA sequence: TGTGCCAGCAGCTTCGGGACAGGTCTCACCGGGGAGCTGTTTTTT. Translation gives CASSFGTGLTGELFF.

The V and J genes are TRBV5-8 and TRBJ2-5, with 9 nucleotides matching TRBD1. CDR1 SGHTS and CDR2 YDEGEE come from the germline V gene. Trimming at V came to 0 bases and at J to 4 bases, leaving 4 bases not matched to a gene. CDR3 size: 15 residues. Here the CDR3 DNA reads TGTGCCAGCAGCTTGGAGGGACAGGGTGGAGAGACCCAGTACTTC. Amino acid sequence: CASSLEGQGGETQYF.

The rearrangement joins TRBV9 to TRBJ1-2, with D possibly being TRBD1 (6 bases). Germline-derived CDR1 and CDR2 are SGDLS and YYNGEE. The CDR3 sequence is 12 residues long. Trimming took off 5 bases at V and 6 bases at J, with 11 bases between the two ends. CDR3 protein: CASREYRDGYTF. The CDR3 DNA follows: TGTGCCAGCAGGGAGTACAGGGATGGCTACACCTTC.

The rearrangement uses TRBV27 and TRBJ2-1; no clear D. V gave up 6 bases and J gave up 0 bases, with 9 bases separating them. This CDR3 region has 14 residues. In germline, CDR1 is MNHEY, CDR2 SMNVEV (reference sequence). DNA for the CDR3: TGTGCCAGCAGCCGCGAGAGCTCCTACAATGAGCAGTTCTTC. It translates to CASSRESSYNEQFF.

A word on this clone: Mismatch with germline at one junction end may stem from a read error. J is TRBJ2-7 and V is TRBV7-7; 9 bases are shared with TRBD2. This CDR3 contains 17 residues. Germline V gene lookup returns CDR1 SSHAT and CDR2 FNYEAQ (reference sequence). Here the CDR3 DNA reads TGTGCTAGCAGCCCCGGACTAGCGAATCCTACGATCTACGAGCAGTACTTC. This sequence encodes CASSPGLANPTIYEQYF.

The chain carries TRBV14 and TRBJ2-1; D possibly corresponds to TRBD2 (5 bases). Trimming pared 0 bases from V and 8 bases from J, leaving 11 bases between. Germline V gene sequence: CDR1 SGHDN, CDR2 FVKESK. The CDR3 has 14 residues. CDR3 DNA sequence: TGTGCCAGCAGCCAAGATTTCGGACTTTATGAGCAGTTCTTC. Its protein is CASSQDFGLYEQFF.